The 18 T cell receptor beta chains reported below all come from one sample, sequenced in a study of blood T cell repertoires in COVID-19. Profiling relied on immunoSEQ multiplex PCR, and the TCRdb table lists in-frame clones only, not all of them. The sample shows some 69,000 clones, around 91% of them seen only once. Sequencing input: peripheral blood. All receptors derive from a man aged 45-65 years with COVID-19, enrolled during active disease.

The chain has TRBV5-6 and TRBJ1-2; D unclear. This CDR3 spans 14 amino acids. Per the germline V gene, CDR1 is SGHDT and CDR2 is YYEEEE. V lost 4 bases and J 4 bases, leaving 14 bases between the germline ends. The CDR3 region is CASSPILTFYGYTF. The CDR3 DNA reads as TGTGCCAGCAGCCCTATACTGACATTCTATGGCTACACCTTC. Supplemented by reference TRBV5-6 and TRBJ1-2, the full variable domain reads DAGVTQSPTHLIKTRGQQVTLRCSPKSGHDTVSWYQQALGQGPQFIFQYYEEEERQRGNFPDRFSGHQFPNYSSELNVNALLLGDSALYLCASSPILTFYGYTFGSGTRLTVV.

The chain carries TRBV3-1 (or the pseudogene TRBV3-2) and TRBJ2-5; weak D call: TRBD1 (7 bases). Germline V gene sequence: CDR1 LGHDT, CDR2 YNNKEL (reference sequence). V was trimmed by 4 bases and J by 0 bases, leaving 18 bases between them. There are 17 residues in the CDR3. CDR3 in amino acids: CASSLIPAGGYQETQYF. The CDR3 nucleotides read TGTGCCAGCAGCCTAATCCCGGCAGGGGGGTACCAAGAGACCCAGTACTTC.

The CDR3 DNA reads TGTGCCAGCAGTCGGACTAGCGGCCACCTCTCCCCAAACACCGGGGAGCTGTTTTTT. Translation gives CASSRTSGHLSPNTGELFF. J is TRBJ2-2 and V is TRBV6-6, with 10 bases fitting TRBD2. Germline CDR1 reads MNHNY; CDR2 reads SVGAGI (reference sequence). CDR3 length equals 19 residues. The J segment lost 2 bases and the V segment lost 5 bases, leaving 14 bases of the junction unmatched.

V gene TRBV11-2 combines with J gene TRBJ2-7; TRBD1 might be the D (8 bases). CDR3 length: 16 amino acids. V was cut by 5 bases and J by 4 bases, with 21 bases left in between. Germline values: CDR1 SGHAT, CDR2 FQNNGV. The DNA of the CDR3 is TGTGCCAGCAGCCCGCGGACAGGGACTAACTCTTACGAGCAGTACTTC. This encodes CASSPRTGTNSYEQYF.

The V call is TRBV7-3, the J call TRBJ2-3; tentatively, D is TRBD2 (6 bases). From germline, CDR1 is SGHTA and CDR2 FQGTGA. Between the trimmed V and J ends, which lost 5 bases and 2 bases, there was a span of 14 bases. The CDR3 is made up of 15 amino acids. CDR3 sequence: CASSRSSGNTDTQYF. The CDR3 region has the DNA TGTGCCAGCAGCCGAAGTAGCGGAAACACAGATACGCAGTATTTT.

The rearrangement joins TRBV4-2 to TRBJ2-5, with 9 positions matching TRBD2. Trimming cost V 1 base and J 4 bases; bases outside gene matches: 10. The CDR3 totals 17 residues. Germline V gives CDR1 LGHNA, CDR2 YNFKEQ. The DNA for the CDR3 is TGTGCCAGCAGCCAAGGGGGGGCGCGGGAGGGCCCAGAGACCCAGTACTTC. Its translation: CASSQGGAREGPETQYF.

The rearrangement joins TRBV7-2 to TRBJ1-1, with 9 bases aligning to TRBD1. Germline CDR1 reads SGHTA; CDR2 reads FQGNSA. V lost 4 bases, J lost 3 bases, and 3 bases stayed unmatched. The CDR3 contains 14 residues. Here the CDR3 reads CASSSTGGDTEAFF. CDR3 coding DNA: TGTGCCAGCAGCTCCACAGGGGGCGACACTGAAGCTTTCTTT.

The chain uses TRBV5-1 and TRBJ2-3; 15 bases line up with TRBD2. Trimming at V came to 5 bases and at J to 6 bases, leaving 10 bases not matched to a gene. The CDR3 contains 17 residues. CDR1 is SGHRS, CDR2 YFSETQ, per germline. As DNA, the CDR3 is TGCGCCAGCAGGTCACCCGGGACTAGCGGGAGGTCGGATACGCAGTATTTT. It encodes CASRSPGTSGRSDTQYF.

The chain joins TRBV3-1 (or the pseudogene TRBV3-2) to TRBJ2-3; 7 positions match TRBD1. CDR3 size: 15 residues. Germline V CDR1 and CDR2: LGHDT, YNNKEL (reference sequence). With V trimmed by 5 bases and J by 0 bases, 5 bases remained unmatched. The DNA of the CDR3 is TGTGCCAGCAGCTCTGGACAGGCTAGCACAGATACGCAGTATTTT. Protein: CASSSGQASTDTQYF.

The rearrangement links TRBV30 to TRBJ1-6, with no clear D. Germline lookup yields CDR1 GTSNPN and CDR2 SVGIG (reference sequence). The CDR3 is 15 amino acids. V was pared by 4 bases and J by 0 bases, with 10 bases between. CDR3 in amino acids: CAWTQQSSYNSPLHF. In DNA form, the CDR3 reads TGTGCCTGGACCCAACAGAGCTCCTATAATTCACCCCTCCACTTT. The whole variable domain, remainder taken from reference TRBV30 and TRBJ1-6, is SQTIHQWPATLVQPVGSPLSLECTVEGTSNPNLYWYRQAAGRGLQLLFYSVGIGQISSEVPQNLSASRPQDRQFILSSKKLLLSDSGFYLCAWTQQSSYNSPLHFGNGTRLTVT.

The chain has TRBV4-1 and TRBJ2-7, with D unresolved. The CDR3 covers 12 residues. Trimming shortened V by 2 bases and J by 6 bases, and 8 bases separated the two germline ends. CDR1 and CDR2 (germline): MGHRA, YSYEKL. CDR3 DNA sequence: TGCGCCAGCAGCCAACCCTATAGCGAGCAGTACTTC. This gives the protein CASSQPYSEQYF.

The rearrangement links TRBV27 to TRBJ2-1; 8 nucleotides align to TRBD2. Germline loops: CDR1 MNHEY, CDR2 SMNVEV (reference sequence). Trimming removed 6 bases from V and 9 bases from J; junction bases left unmatched: 13. The CDR3 is made up of 15 amino acids. The CDR3 loop is CASSPLGLGAGEQFF. The CDR3, as DNA: TGTGCCAGCAGCCCACTGGGACTAGGGGCAGGTGAGCAGTTCTTC.

The chain couples TRBV5-5 to TRBJ2-7, with a weak D call TRBD2 (6 bases). This CDR3 is 14 amino acids long. The V and J ends lost 1 base and 3 bases respectively, with 11 bases between them. Germline CDR1 SGHKS, CDR2 YYEKEE (reference sequence). This CDR3 reads CASSLQRANYEQYF. The CDR3 nucleotides read TGTGCCAGCAGCTTGCAGCGGGCAAACTACGAGCAGTACTTC.

The chain carries TRBV2 and TRBJ2-7, with D maybe TRBD2 (5 bases). The CDR3 runs to 14 residues. V was trimmed by 2 bases and J by 0 bases, leaving 8 bases between them. Germline V CDR1 and CDR2: SNHLY, FYNNEI. The DNA for the CDR3 is TGTGCCAGCAGTGAATTGGGGAGCTCCTACGAGCAGTACTTC. Translated: CASSELGSSYEQYF.

This chain connects TRBV7-8 to TRBJ2-3; D possibly corresponds to TRBD2 (6 bases). CDR3 length: 14 amino acids. CDR1 and CDR2 from the germline V gene are SGHVS and FQNEAQ. V dropped 5 bases and J dropped 0 bases, with 9 bases sitting between them. CDR3 DNA: TGTGCCAGCAGCCCCGGGAGAAGCACAGATACGCAGTATTTT. This gives the protein CASSPGRSTDTQYF.

The chain carries TRBV7-9 and TRBJ1-4; D is uncertain. V gave up 4 bases and J gave up 8 bases, with 11 bases separating them. This CDR3 spans 13 amino acids. The germline gives CDR1 SEHNR, CDR2 FQNEAQ (reference sequence). Here the CDR3 DNA reads TGTGCCAGCAGCTACGGTGTCGGGGAAAAACTGTTTTTT. It codes for CASSYGVGEKLFF.

This chain uses TRBV2 with TRBJ1-2, with D maybe TRBD1 (5 bases). Trimming shortened V by 5 bases and J by 3 bases, and 10 bases separated the two germline ends. Germline V gene lookup returns CDR1 SNHLY and CDR2 FYNNEI. The CDR3 totals 13 residues. The CDR3 protein is CASSFDSDYGYTF. Written as DNA, the CDR3 is TGTGCCAGCAGTTTTGACAGCGACTATGGCTACACCTTC.

This chain connects TRBV4-1 to TRBJ1-1; D is possibly TRBD1 (5 bases). The CDR3 is 14 residues long. The V and J ends lost 2 bases and 1 base respectively, with 8 bases between them. CDR1 and CDR2 from the germline V gene are MGHRA and YSYEKL. The CDR3 DNA reads TGCGCCAGCAGCCAACCGACAGAGAACACTGAAGCTTTCTTT. It specifies CASSQPTENTEAFF.